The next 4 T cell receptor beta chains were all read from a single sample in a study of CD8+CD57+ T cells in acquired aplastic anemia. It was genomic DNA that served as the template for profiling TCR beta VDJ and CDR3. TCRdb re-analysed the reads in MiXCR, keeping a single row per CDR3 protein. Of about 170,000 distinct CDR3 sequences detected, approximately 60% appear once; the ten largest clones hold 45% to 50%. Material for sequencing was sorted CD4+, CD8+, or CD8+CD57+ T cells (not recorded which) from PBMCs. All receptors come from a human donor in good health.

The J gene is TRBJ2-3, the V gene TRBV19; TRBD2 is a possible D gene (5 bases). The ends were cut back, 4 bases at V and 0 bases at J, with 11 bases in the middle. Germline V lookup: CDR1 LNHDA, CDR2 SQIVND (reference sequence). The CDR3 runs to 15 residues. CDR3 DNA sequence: TGTGCCAGTAGTAGAGACTACCCTAGCACAGATACGCAGTATTTT. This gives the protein CASSRDYPSTDTQYF.

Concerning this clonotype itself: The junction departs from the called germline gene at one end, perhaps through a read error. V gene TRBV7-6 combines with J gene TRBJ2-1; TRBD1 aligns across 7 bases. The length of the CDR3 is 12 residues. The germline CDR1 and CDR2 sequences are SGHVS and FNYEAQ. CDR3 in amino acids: CASSFHRGQQFF. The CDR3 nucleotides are TGTGCTAGCAGCTTCCACAGGGGCCAGCAGTTCTTC. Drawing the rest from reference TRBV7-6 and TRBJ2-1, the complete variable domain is GAGVSQSPRYKVTKRGQDVALRCDPISGHVSLYWYRQALGQGPEFLTYFNYEAQQDKSGLPNDRFSAERPEGSISTLTIQRTEQRDSAMYRCASSFHRGQQFFGPGTRLTVL.

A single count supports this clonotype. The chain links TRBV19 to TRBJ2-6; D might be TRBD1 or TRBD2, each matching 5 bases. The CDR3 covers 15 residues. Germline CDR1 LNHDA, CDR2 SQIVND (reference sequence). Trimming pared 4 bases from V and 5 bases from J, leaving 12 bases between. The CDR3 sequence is CASSRSWGRANVLTF. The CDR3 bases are TGTGCCAGTAGTAGGTCCTGGGGACGGGCCAACGTCCTGACTTTC.

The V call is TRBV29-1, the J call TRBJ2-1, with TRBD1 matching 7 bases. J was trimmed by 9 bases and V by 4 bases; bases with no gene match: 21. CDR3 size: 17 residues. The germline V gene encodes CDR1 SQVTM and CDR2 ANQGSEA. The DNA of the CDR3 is TGCAGCGTTGTTTGGGATCACCGGGACAGAGGGAAGGTTGAGCAGTTCTTC. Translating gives CSVVWDHRDRGKVEQFF.